Listed below are T cell receptor beta chains from one sample, sequenced in a study of shared clonotypes between healthy human individuals. Here immunoSEQ multiplex PCR was the method, and the copy in TCRdb shows in-frame clones only, minus some. Here the sample spans about 600,000 clones, approximately 97% being singletons. Material: naive CD4+ T cells sorted from blood. These receptors were obtained from a woman aged 25-40 years in good health. CDR3s include the opening cysteine and the closing phenylalanine or tryptophan. Fields, in order: V gene, clone size, D gene, J gene, CDR3 protein, CDR3 DNA. D genes are given only for firm matches. Expanded clones are given a class, and other clones once, few, many or no size at all.

v_call: TRBV7-8
clone_size: NA
d_call: NA
j_call: TRBJ2-7
cdr3_aa: CASSSSHEQYF
cdr3_nt: TGTGCCAGCAGCTCTAGTCACGAGCAGTACTTC

v_call: TRBV5-8
clone_size: NA
d_call: TRBD1
j_call: TRBJ2-7
cdr3_aa: CASSPGQNYEQYF
cdr3_nt: TGTGCCAGCAGCCCGGGACAGAACTACGAGCAGTACTTC

v_call: TRBV7-2
clone_size: NA
d_call: NA
j_call: TRBJ1-4
cdr3_aa: CASRVGYNEKLFF
cdr3_nt: TGTGCCAGCCGAGTCGGATATAATGAAAAACTGTTTTTT

v_call: TRBV2
clone_size: NA
d_call: NA
j_call: TRBJ2-3
cdr3_aa: CASSQTASRTDTQYF
cdr3_nt: TGTGCCAGCAGCCAGACAGCTTCTAGAACAGATACGCAGTATTTT

v_call: TRBV5-4
clone_size: once
d_call: NA
j_call: TRBJ2-5
cdr3_aa: CASRGGYEETQYF
cdr3_nt: TGTGCCAGCAGAGGGGGGTACGAAGAGACCCAGTACTTC

v_call: TRBV7-3
clone_size: NA
d_call: NA
j_call: TRBJ1-1
cdr3_aa: CASSAGGLNTEAFF
cdr3_nt: TGTGCCAGCAGCGCCGGGGGGTTGAACACTGAAGCTTTCTTT

v_call: TRBV28
clone_size: NA
d_call: NA
j_call: TRBJ2-7
cdr3_aa: CASSSAGPLHEQYF
cdr3_nt: TGTGCCAGCAGTTCGGCAGGACCCCTTCACGAGCAGTACTTC

v_call: TRBV2
clone_size: NA
d_call: TRBD1
j_call: TRBJ2-2
cdr3_aa: CASRGTGPNTGELFF
cdr3_nt: TGTGCCAGCAGGGGGACAGGACCAAACACCGGGGAGCTGTTTTTT

v_call: TRBV10-3
clone_size: NA
d_call: NA
j_call: TRBJ2-1
cdr3_aa: CAISELSDEQFF
cdr3_nt: TGTGCCATCAGTGAGTTGTCGGATGAGCAGTTCTTC

v_call: TRBV28
clone_size: once
d_call: NA
j_call: TRBJ2-3
cdr3_aa: CASSLEGWSGLTDTQYF
cdr3_nt: TGTGCCAGCAGTTTAGAGGGTTGGTCGGGGCTCACAGATACGCAGTATTTT

v_call: TRBV27
clone_size: NA
d_call: NA
j_call: TRBJ2-7
cdr3_aa: CASSLSTLTYEQYF
cdr3_nt: TGTGCCAGCAGTTTATCTACACTCACCTACGAGCAGTACTTC

v_call: TRBV18
clone_size: NA
d_call: TRBD1
j_call: TRBJ1-4
cdr3_aa: CASSRPGQSNEKLFF
cdr3_nt: TGTGCCAGCTCAAGACCGGGACAGAGTAATGAAAAACTGTTTTTT

v_call: TRBV9
clone_size: NA
d_call: NA
j_call: TRBJ2-3
cdr3_aa: CASDAGLSTDTQYF
cdr3_nt: TGTGCCAGCGATGCAGGACTTAGCACAGATACGCAGTATTTT

v_call: TRBV6-5
clone_size: NA
d_call: NA
j_call: TRBJ2-7
cdr3_aa: CASSYAGAASYEQYF
cdr3_nt: TGTGCCAGCAGTTACGCGGGGGCCGCTTCCTACGAGCAGTACTTC

v_call: TRBV5-1
clone_size: NA
d_call: TRBD1
j_call: TRBJ1-4
cdr3_aa: CASSLGGQTDNEKLFF
cdr3_nt: TGCGCCAGCAGCTTGGGGGGACAGACCGATAATGAAAAACTGTTTTTT

v_call: TRBV2
clone_size: NA
d_call: TRBD1
j_call: TRBJ2-2
cdr3_aa: CASDWQGATGELFF
cdr3_nt: TGTGCCAGCGATTGGCAGGGGGCCACCGGGGAGCTGTTTTTT

v_call: TRBV4-2
clone_size: NA
d_call: NA
j_call: TRBJ2-1
cdr3_aa: CASSQVPGGPYNEQFF
cdr3_nt: TGTGCCAGCAGCCAGGTACCCGGGGGCCCATACAATGAGCAGTTCTTC

v_call: TRBV28
clone_size: NA
d_call: TRBD1
j_call: TRBJ1-5
cdr3_aa: CASSSSGTGGQPQHF
cdr3_nt: TGTGCCAGCAGTTCCTCCGGGACAGGGGGACAGCCCCAGCATTTT

v_call: TRBV19
clone_size: NA
d_call: NA
j_call: TRBJ1-2
cdr3_aa: CASSRTGRKPNYGYTF
cdr3_nt: TGTGCCAGTAGTCGAACTGGACGGAAGCCCAACTATGGCTACACCTTC

v_call: TRBV28
clone_size: NA
d_call: TRBD1
j_call: TRBJ1-5
cdr3_aa: CASRMTGVSNQPQHF
cdr3_nt: TGTGCCAGCAGAATGACAGGGGTTTCGAATCAGCCCCAGCATTTT

v_call: TRBV28
clone_size: NA
d_call: NA
j_call: TRBJ2-7
cdr3_aa: CASSLSASNDYEQYF
cdr3_nt: TGTGCCAGCAGTTTATCTGCTAGTAACGACTACGAGCAGTACTTC

v_call: TRBV6-5
clone_size: NA
d_call: TRBD1
j_call: TRBJ2-1
cdr3_aa: CATKNRGNEQFF
cdr3_nt: TGTGCCACCAAGAACAGGGGCAATGAGCAGTTCTTC

v_call: TRBV7-9
clone_size: NA
d_call: NA
j_call: TRBJ2-5
cdr3_aa: CASSHPRSTRETQYF
cdr3_nt: TGTGCCAGCAGTCACCCGAGAAGTACGAGGGAGACCCAGTACTTC

v_call: TRBV28
clone_size: once
d_call: TRBD2
j_call: TRBJ2-7
cdr3_aa: CASEAGGLYEQYF
cdr3_nt: TGTGCCAGCGAGGCGGGAGGGCTCTACGAGCAGTACTTC

v_call: TRBV15
clone_size: NA
d_call: TRBD1
j_call: TRBJ1-4
cdr3_aa: CATSSGDRGATNEKLFF
cdr3_nt: TGTGCCACCAGCAGTGGCGACAGGGGTGCAACTAATGAAAAACTGTTTTTT

v_call: TRBV28
clone_size: NA
d_call: NA
j_call: TRBJ1-5
cdr3_aa: CASSYGRHSNQPQHF
cdr3_nt: TGTGCCAGCAGTTACGGGCGTCATAGCAATCAGCCCCAGCATTTT

v_call: TRBV11-1
clone_size: NA
d_call: NA
j_call: TRBJ1-5
cdr3_aa: CASSLQGNQPQHF
cdr3_nt: TGTGCCAGCAGCTTGCAGGGGAATCAGCCCCAGCATTTT

v_call: TRBV14
clone_size: NA
d_call: NA
j_call: TRBJ2-7
cdr3_aa: CASSPLRAQEQYF
cdr3_nt: TGTGCCAGCAGCCCGCTACGGGCTCAGGAGCAGTACTTC

v_call: TRBV28
clone_size: NA
d_call: TRBD1
j_call: TRBJ1-3
cdr3_aa: CASSLWTGSGNTIYF
cdr3_nt: TGTGCCAGCAGTTTGTGGACAGGGTCTGGAAACACCATATATTTT

v_call: TRBV28
clone_size: few
d_call: NA
j_call: TRBJ2-7
cdr3_aa: CASSGSYEQYF
cdr3_nt: TGTGCCAGCAGTGGGTCCTACGAGCAGTACTTC

v_call: TRBV10-3
clone_size: NA
d_call: TRBD1
j_call: TRBJ1-2
cdr3_aa: CAIKAETGYYGYTF
cdr3_nt: TGTGCCATCAAGGCCGAGACAGGGTACTATGGCTACACCTTC

v_call: TRBV7-3
clone_size: NA
d_call: NA
j_call: TRBJ2-2
cdr3_aa: CASSSGTLAGELFF
cdr3_nt: TGTGCCAGCAGCTCCGGGACTCTCGCCGGGGAGCTGTTTTTT

v_call: TRBV5-1
clone_size: NA
d_call: TRBD1
j_call: TRBJ1-2
cdr3_aa: CASSFSGTGFGYTF
cdr3_nt: TGCGCCAGCAGCTTTTCCGGGACAGGGTTTGGCTACACCTTC

v_call: TRBV5-4
clone_size: NA
d_call: TRBD2
j_call: TRBJ2-1
cdr3_aa: CASSLTSGKINEQFF
cdr3_nt: TGTGCCAGCAGCCTGACTAGCGGGAAAATCAATGAGCAGTTCTTC

v_call: TRBV19
clone_size: NA
d_call: NA
j_call: TRBJ1-2
cdr3_aa: CASSIFYGYTF
cdr3_nt: TGTGCCAGTAGTATCTTCTATGGCTACACCTTC

v_call: TRBV9
clone_size: NA
d_call: NA
j_call: TRBJ1-4
cdr3_aa: CASSVFRDATNEKLFF
cdr3_nt: TGTGCCAGCAGCGTTTTCAGGGATGCAACTAATGAAAAACTGTTTTTT

v_call: TRBV5-1
clone_size: NA
d_call: NA
j_call: TRBJ1-6
cdr3_aa: CASSLAERNSPLHF
cdr3_nt: TGCGCCAGCAGCTTGGCCGAGCGGAATTCACCCCTCCACTTT

v_call: TRBV7-2
clone_size: NA
d_call: NA
j_call: TRBJ2-7
cdr3_aa: CASSLSTGFYEQYF
cdr3_nt: TGTGCCAGCAGCTTATCGACGGGCTTCTACGAGCAGTACTTC

v_call: TRBV5-4
clone_size: NA
d_call: NA
j_call: TRBJ2-3
cdr3_aa: CASSLKSTDTQYF
cdr3_nt: TGTGCCAGCAGCTTGAAAAGCACAGATACGCAGTATTTT

v_call: TRBV19
clone_size: NA
d_call: NA
j_call: TRBJ2-2
cdr3_aa: CASSISAGELFF
cdr3_nt: TGTGCCAGTAGTATTTCTGCCGGGGAGCTGTTTTTT

v_call: TRBV19
clone_size: NA
d_call: NA
j_call: TRBJ1-5
cdr3_aa: CASSIGYIRNQPQHF
cdr3_nt: TGTGCCAGTAGTATAGGTTACATCCGGAATCAGCCCCAGCATTTT

v_call: TRBV7-8
clone_size: NA
d_call: NA
j_call: TRBJ2-1
cdr3_aa: CASSLAFLRYNEQFF
cdr3_nt: TGTGCCAGCAGCTTAGCGTTCCTTCGATACAATGAGCAGTTCTTC

v_call: TRBV19
clone_size: NA
d_call: NA
j_call: TRBJ2-6
cdr3_aa: CASSIGVPSGANVLTF
cdr3_nt: TGTGCCAGTAGTATAGGGGTACCCTCTGGGGCCAACGTCCTGACTTTC

v_call: TRBV6-1
clone_size: once
d_call: TRBD1
j_call: TRBJ2-1
cdr3_aa: CASSEWGRGTYNEQFF
cdr3_nt: TGTGCCAGCAGTGAATGGGGCAGGGGGACCTACAATGAGCAGTTCTTC

v_call: TRBV30
clone_size: once
d_call: TRBD1
j_call: TRBJ1-4
cdr3_aa: CAWSYLGTAEKLFF
cdr3_nt: TGTGCCTGGAGTTACTTGGGGACAGCTGAAAAACTGTTTTTT

v_call: TRBV5-1
clone_size: NA
d_call: NA
j_call: TRBJ1-5
cdr3_aa: CASSLARQRVTSNQPQHF
cdr3_nt: TGCGCCAGCAGCTTGGCTCGGCAGCGGGTGACTAGCAATCAGCCCCAGCATTTT

v_call: TRBV7-9
clone_size: NA
d_call: NA
j_call: TRBJ2-3
cdr3_aa: CASSPSTPTSTDTQYF
cdr3_nt: TGTGCCAGCAGCCCGTCAACGCCAACTAGCACAGATACGCAGTATTTT

v_call: TRBV6-5
clone_size: NA
d_call: NA
j_call: TRBJ2-7
cdr3_aa: CASSYGGSYDEQYF
cdr3_nt: TGTGCCAGCAGTTATGGGGGGAGTTATGACGAGCAGTACTTC

v_call: TRBV4-1
clone_size: NA
d_call: TRBD2
j_call: TRBJ2-7
cdr3_aa: CASSLYPGTSVYEQYF
cdr3_nt: TGCGCCAGCAGCCTCTACCCTGGGACTAGCGTTTACGAGCAGTACTTC